A selection of T cell receptor beta chains follows, all from one sample in a study of T-cell reconstitution after alpha-beta-depleted transplantation in children. TCRdb independently ran MiXCR on the PCR reads; one entry per CDR3 protein. The sample consists of some 440,000 distinct CDR3 sequences, around 15% of them appearing once. The sequencing here drew on PBMCs, mostly from graft donor cells, taken 360 days after TCRalphabeta/CD19-depleted stem cell transplant. The receptors come from a boy less than two years old who had a stem cell transplant for Wiskott-Aldrich syndrome, so the T cells may come from the graft donor. The CDR3 runs from the conserved cysteine through the conserved F or W. The D gene is left open where the match is weak. Rows may omit the clone size; those that give it use once, few, many or a size class.

-	TRBV12-3/TRBV12-4	many	TRBJ2-7	TGTGCCAGCAGTCCTTCCCGGGACACATATCCTTTCTACGAGCAGTACTTC	CASSPSRDTYPFYEQYF
-	TRBV5-1	few	TRBJ2-5	TGCGCCAGCAGCAGGAACGTGGGCGAGACCCAGTACTTC	CASSRNVGETQYF
-	TRBV4-1	few	TRBJ2-5	TGCGCCAGCAGCCGAATCGCGGGGGCGCTTGAGACCCAGTACTTC	CASSRIAGALETQYF
-	TRBV29-1	many	TRBJ2-5	TGCAGCGCCAGGGTAGGAAAGACCCAGTACTTC	CSARVGKTQYF
-	TRBV12-3/TRBV12-4	few	TRBJ2-1	TGTGCCAGCAGTTTATCGGGGCTCTACAATGAGCAGTTCTTC	CASSLSGLYNEQFF
-	TRBV20-1	few	TRBJ2-3	TGCAGTCCCCGCCGAGGGAGCACAGATACGCAGTATTTT	CSPRRGSTDTQYF
-	TRBV11-2	-	TRBJ1-6	TGTGCCAGCAGCTTTTTTCCTCGTGGACAGTCCCGAAATTCACCCCTCCACTTT	CASSFFPRGQSRNSPLHF
TRBD2	TRBV5-1	few	TRBJ2-1	TGCGCCAGCAGCTTGGGTAGCGGGGGCCCCTTCCATGAGCAGTTCTTC	CASSLGSGGPFHEQFF
-	TRBV6-1	few	TRBJ2-6	TGTGCCAGCAGTGGACACGTGGGCTGCTCTATCTCTGGGGCCAACGTCCTGACTTTC	CASSGHVGCSISGANVLTF
-	TRBV12-3/TRBV12-4	-	TRBJ2-1	TGTGCCAGCAGGCAGAGACAGGGACTCTACAATGAGCAGTTCTTC	CASRQRQGLYNEQFF
-	TRBV20-1	-	TRBJ1-5	TGCAGCGGGGCGATCTATAACCAGCCCCAGCATTTT	CSGAIYNQPQHF
TRBD2	TRBV2	-	TRBJ2-3	TGTGCCAGCAACTTAGCGGGAGGAGAAGATACGCAGTATTTT	CASNLAGGEDTQYF
-	TRBV5-5	many	TRBJ2-1	TGTGCCAGCAGCTTGGGGTCCCATCCCTACAATGAGCAGTTCTTC	CASSLGSHPYNEQFF
-	TRBV20-1	few	TRBJ2-7	TGCAGTGCTAGCTCAGGGTGGGCCCACGAGCAGTACTTC	CSASSGWAHEQYF
-	TRBV20-1	-	TRBJ2-7	TGCAGTGCTAGTAAACTTGTCGGTGAGGGCTACGAGCAGTACTTC	CSASKLVGEGYEQYF
-	TRBV7-9	-	TRBJ2-3	TGTGCCAGCAGTAACTGGAGAAGAGATACGCAGTATTTT	CASSNWRRDTQYF
TRBD1	TRBV29-1	-	TRBJ2-7	TGCAGCGCGACAGGGGGGGGCTCCTACGAGCAGTACTTC	CSATGGGSYEQYF
TRBD1	TRBV27	few	TRBJ2-1	TGTGCCAGCACCGCCGGGACAGGATTTCACAATGAGCAGTTCTTC	CASTAGTGFHNEQFF
-	TRBV12-3/TRBV12-4	few	TRBJ2-5	TGTGCCAGCAGCCGGGACACGGGGACCCAGTACTTC	CASSRDTGTQYF
-	TRBV12-3/TRBV12-4	many	TRBJ2-5	TGTGCCAGCAGTCGGCAGGGAGGAGAGACCCAGTACTTC	CASSRQGGETQYF
-	TRBV4-1	-	TRBJ2-3	TGCGCCAGCAGCCCCCCCCCGCGGGGCACAGATACGCAGTATTTT	CASSPPPRGTDTQYF
TRBD2	TRBV5-1	many	TRBJ2-3	TGCGCCAGCAGCTTTGTCCTAGCGGGGGGTGGGCAGTATTTT	CASSFVLAGGGQYF
-	TRBV7-9	-	TRBJ2-1	TGTGCCAGCAGCTTAGTTTCCCTCGATCACAATGAGCAGTTCTTC	CASSLVSLDHNEQFF
-	TRBV12-3/TRBV12-4	-	TRBJ1-1	TGTGCCAGCAGGCGGGGACGTACGAACACTGAAGCTTTCTTT	CASRRGRTNTEAFF
TRBD2	TRBV20-1	-	TRBJ2-3	TGCAGTGCTAGAGACGGGAGGGGAACAGATACGCAGTATTTT	CSARDGRGTDTQYF
TRBD2	TRBV7-2	many	TRBJ2-7	TGTGCCAGCAGCTCTAGGCCTAGCGGGAGCTCCTACGAGCAGTACTTC	CASSSRPSGSSYEQYF
-	TRBV5-1	few	TRBJ1-2	TGCGCCAGCAGCTTGGTCCGGGGGCATGGCTACACCTTC	CASSLVRGHGYTF
TRBD2	TRBV12-3/TRBV12-4	few	TRBJ2-1	TGTGCCAGCAGTAGGACTAGCGGGAGACATGAGCAGTTCTTC	CASSRTSGRHEQFF
-	TRBV6-5	few	TRBJ2-1	TGTGCCAGCAGTTACTTCGGGGACCCTTACAATGAGCAGTTCTTC	CASSYFGDPYNEQFF
-	TRBV20-1	-	TRBJ2-1	TGCAGTGCTAGAGGACGGAGGGGATACGTTGAGCAGTTCTTC	CSARGRRGYVEQFF
TRBD1	TRBV20-1	once	TRBJ2-1	TGCAGTGCTTGGGGACAGGACTCCTACAATGAGCAGTTCTTC	CSAWGQDSYNEQFF
-	TRBV21-1	-	TRBJ2-7	TGTGCCAGCAGTCCTGGGGATCGCGGAGTGCGCTACGAGCAGTACTTC	CASSPGDRGVRYEQYF
-	TRBV11-2	few	TRBJ2-4	TGTGCCAGCAGCTTATCCTCTTGGCGGCGGCGCCCGGAAAAAAACATTCAGTACTTC	CASSLSSWRRRPEKNIQYF
-	TRBV7-8	-	TRBJ1-1	TGTGCCAGCAGCTTAGGGCCCAGGGGACGGAACACTGAAGCTTTCTTT	CASSLGPRGRNTEAFF
TRBD1	TRBV12-3/TRBV12-4	few	TRBJ1-4	TGTGCCAGCAGTCCCTGGACAGGAGATGAAAAACTGTTTTTT	CASSPWTGDEKLFF
-	TRBV29-1	few	TRBJ2-1	TGCAGCGTTAGGTGGGGGGACAGCCCCTACAATGAGCAGTTCTTC	CSVRWGDSPYNEQFF
-	TRBV24-1	few	TRBJ2-5	TGTGCCACCAGTGATCGGTGGGCCGGATGGGAGACCCAGTACTTC	CATSDRWAGWETQYF
TRBD2	TRBV5-1	few	TRBJ2-5	TGCGCCAGCAGGCTATACGTTAGCGGGGGGGTCCAAGAGACCCAGTACTTC	CASRLYVSGGVQETQYF
TRBD1	TRBV5-1	-	TRBJ2-1	TGCGCCAGCAGCTTGCGGAACGTAACAGGGGGCGCTGAGGATGAGCAGTTCTTC	CASSLRNVTGGAEDEQFF
-	TRBV29-1	-	TRBJ2-7	TGCAGCGTTGAAGGAGGGAAAGACCACTACGAGCAGTACTTC	CSVEGGKDHYEQYF
TRBD2	TRBV29-1	-	TRBJ2-7	TGCAGCGTCTCCGGGACTAACTACGAGCAGTACTTC	CSVSGTNYEQYF
TRBD1	TRBV5-6	-	TRBJ1-2	TGTGCCAGCAGCTTGATAGGGGGCGGCTACACCTTC	CASSLIGGGYTF
-	TRBV20-1	-	TRBJ2-5	TGCAGCTCCACGTGGCGGGGAGAGACCCAGTACTTC	CSSTWRGETQYF
TRBD1	TRBV5-1	few	TRBJ2-2	TGCGCCAGCAGCTCAAGGACAGGGCTCTCCGGGGAGCTGTTTTTT	CASSSRTGLSGELFF
-	TRBV7-9	once	TRBJ2-6	TGTGCCAGCAGCCCTGGGTTGTACTCTGGGGCCAACGTCCTGACTTTC	CASSPGLYSGANVLTF
TRBD2	TRBV20-1	-	TRBJ2-2	TGCAGTGCGAACCAAGCGGGAACCGGGGAGCTGTTTTTT	CSANQAGTGELFF
-	TRBV6-5	many	TRBJ1-6	TGTGCCAGCAGTTATGGGCAGGGGAATTCACCCCTCCACTTT	CASSYGQGNSPLHF
TRBD1	TRBV4-1	-	TRBJ2-7	TGCGCCAGCAGCCAACGGACTCCGGGCAGGGGGAACTTATACGAGCAGTACTTC	CASSQRTPGRGNLYEQYF
-	TRBV6-2/TRBV6-3	many	TRBJ2-2	TGTGCCAGCAGTTACTCCCGACTCCGTACCGGGGAGCTGTTTTTT	CASSYSRLRTGELFF